This T cell receptor (beta chain) was found in a study of PD-L1 blockade in urothelial cancer. As for the study in general: At 3 weeks (second dose) and 6 weeks after starting treatment, blood was analyzed.

This clone was counted once. The CDR3 runs 15 residues. Losses at the gene ends were 4 bases for V and 0 bases for J; bases not matched to a gene: 2. Germline V lookup: CDR1 LNHDA, CDR2 SQIVND (reference sequence). Described time point: pretreatment peripheral blood. The table came from immunoSEQ multiplex PCR; TCRdb's copy has only in-frame clones and leaves some out. The table records around 82,000 clones, less than 90% of them present only once. The J gene is TRBJ1-3, the V gene TRBV19; 8 bases fit TRBD1. The material was PBMCs, obtained around atezolizumab (anti-PD-L1) treatment. The clonotype was recovered from a man aged 55 to 70 with urothelial cancer. CDR3 residues: CASSRDRSSGNTIYF. The DNA of the CDR3 is TGTGCCAGTAGTAGGGACAGGAGCTCTGGAAACACCATATATTTT.